This passage covers 7 T cell receptor beta chains from one sample sequenced in a study of T cell responses to AZD1222 COVID-19 vaccine. Clones were sequenced by immunoSEQ multiplex PCR, and TCRdb holds only the in-frame ones, with some missing. In the table there are roughly 140,000 clones, around 87% of which are singletons. The material was peripheral blood, obtained 28 days after the second AZD1222 dose. The receptors shown here come from an adult who received the AZD1222 COVID-19 vaccine.

V usage is TRBV9 and J usage is TRBJ2-2; D is perhaps TRBD2 (5 bases). The CDR3 has 15 amino acids. Trimming took off 0 bases at V and 1 base at J, with 7 bases between the two ends. Germline V gene data show CDR1 as SGDLS and CDR2 as YYNGEE. The CDR3 nucleotides are TGTGCCAGCAGCGTAGTCGAGGGGAACACCGGGGAGCTGTTTTTT. Residues: CASSVVEGNTGELFF.

The CDR3 region is CASSMKGSTEAFF. As DNA, the CDR3 is TGTGCCAGTAGTATGAAGGGAAGTACTGAAGCTTTCTTT. The chain has TRBV19 and TRBJ1-1; D ambiguous. Between the trimmed V and J ends, which lost 3 bases and 5 bases, there was a span of 10 bases. This CDR3 is 13 amino acids long. From germline, CDR1 is LNHDA and CDR2 SQIVND (reference sequence).

This chain links TRBV5-1 with TRBJ1-2; D possibly corresponds to TRBD1 (5 bases). The V gene's germline CDR1 is SGHRS and CDR2 YFSETQ. The CDR3 is 15 residues long. Trimming removed 0 bases from V and 8 bases from J, with 17 bases in between. The CDR3 coding sequence is TGCGCCAGCAGCTTGGCGGTCGGGCAGGGAGGAGGCTACACCTTC. Translation: CASSLAVGQGGGYTF.

V and J are TRBV9 and TRBJ2-3, with TRBD1 as a possible D gene (6 bases). Trimming pared 3 bases from V and 5 bases from J, leaving 19 bases between. This CDR3 spans 16 amino acids. Germline CDR1 SGDLS, CDR2 YYNGEE. This CDR3 reads CASSESGWGQRDTQYF. The CDR3 coding sequence is TGTGCCAGCAGCGAATCGGGGTGGGGGCAGAGAGATACGCAGTATTTT.

The chain recombines TRBV29-1 with TRBJ2-7; perhaps TRBD1 as D (5 bases). Per germline, CDR1 SQVTM and CDR2 ANQGSEA. The length of the CDR3 is 11 residues. Trimming cost V 6 bases and J 8 bases, with 14 bases left between them. The CDR3 here is CSVSRQGKQYF. The DNA of the CDR3 is TGCAGCGTCTCCCGGCAGGGTAAGCAGTACTTC.

The chain combines TRBV19 with TRBJ2-3; no firm D call. The CDR3 runs to 13 residues. Germline CDR1 and CDR2: LNHDA and SQIVND (reference sequence). Trimming cost V 6 bases and J 4 bases, with 11 bases left between them. The CDR3 region is CASSQLRSDTQYF. The DNA of the CDR3 is TGTGCCAGTAGCCAACTCAGGTCAGATACGCAGTATTTT.

This chain links TRBV28 with TRBJ2-1, with 10 bases matching TRBD2. The CDR3 runs 13 residues. The germline CDR1 and CDR2 sequences are MDHEN and SYDVKM. V was pared by 10 bases and J by 8 bases, with 8 bases of the junction left unmatched. CDR3 coding DNA: TGTGCCACGTCTAGCGGGAGTGCCTATGAGCAGTTCTTC. Protein: CATSSGSAYEQFF. The full variable domain, with the rest looked up from reference TRBV28 and TRBJ2-1, is DVKVTQSSRYLVKRTGEKVFLECVQDMDHENMFWYRQDPGLGLRLIYFSYDVKMKEKGDIPEGYSVSREKKERFSLILESASTNQTSMYLCATSSGSAYEQFFGPGTRLTVL.